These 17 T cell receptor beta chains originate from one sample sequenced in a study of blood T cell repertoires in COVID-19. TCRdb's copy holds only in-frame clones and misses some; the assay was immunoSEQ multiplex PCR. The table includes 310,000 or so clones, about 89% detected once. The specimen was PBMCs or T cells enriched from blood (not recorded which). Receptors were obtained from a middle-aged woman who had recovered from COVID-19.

This CDR3 is CASSWSSRPYEQYF. CDR3 bases: TGTGCCAGCAGTTGGTCTAGCAGACCCTACGAGCAGTACTTC. This rearrangement joins TRBV27 to TRBJ2-7; TRBD2 might be the D (5 bases). Looked up from germline, CDR1 is MNHEY and CDR2 is SMNVEV (reference sequence). V shed 4 bases and J shed 2 bases, with 12 bases lying between them. The CDR3 runs to 14 residues.

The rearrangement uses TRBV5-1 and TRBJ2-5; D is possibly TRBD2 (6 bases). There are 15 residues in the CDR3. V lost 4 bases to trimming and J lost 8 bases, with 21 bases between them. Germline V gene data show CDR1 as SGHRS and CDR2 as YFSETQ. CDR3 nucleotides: TGCGCCAGCAGCCCGGGAGCCGGTCAAGAGTTTACCCAGTACTTC. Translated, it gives CASSPGAGQEFTQYF. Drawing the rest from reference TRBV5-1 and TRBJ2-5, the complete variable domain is KAGVTQTPRYLIKTRGQQVTLSCSPISGHRSVSWYQQTPGQGLQFLFEYFSETQRNKGNFPGRFSGRQFSNSRSEMNVSTLELGDSALYLCASSPGAGQEFTQYFGPGTRLLVL.

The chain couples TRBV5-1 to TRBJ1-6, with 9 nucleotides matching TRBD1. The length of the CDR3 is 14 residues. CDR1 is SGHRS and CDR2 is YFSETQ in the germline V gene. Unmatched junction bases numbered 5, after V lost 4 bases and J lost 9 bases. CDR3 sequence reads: CASSRDRERSPLHF. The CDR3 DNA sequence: TGCGCCAGCAGCCGGGACAGGGAGCGTTCACCCCTCCACTTT.

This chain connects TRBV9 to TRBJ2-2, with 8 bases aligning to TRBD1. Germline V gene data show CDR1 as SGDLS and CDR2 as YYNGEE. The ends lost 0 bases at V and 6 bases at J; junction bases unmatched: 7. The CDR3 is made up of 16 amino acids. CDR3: CASSVVAGGGAGELFF. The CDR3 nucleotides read TGTGCCAGCAGCGTAGTAGCAGGGGGCGGTGCCGGGGAGCTGTTTTTT. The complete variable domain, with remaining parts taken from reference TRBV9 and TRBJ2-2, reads DSGVTQTPKHLITATGQRVTLRCSPRSGDLSVYWYQQSLDQGLQFLIQYYNGEERAKGNILERFSAQQFPDLHSELNLSSLELGDSALYFCASSVVAGGGAGELFFGEGSRLTVL.

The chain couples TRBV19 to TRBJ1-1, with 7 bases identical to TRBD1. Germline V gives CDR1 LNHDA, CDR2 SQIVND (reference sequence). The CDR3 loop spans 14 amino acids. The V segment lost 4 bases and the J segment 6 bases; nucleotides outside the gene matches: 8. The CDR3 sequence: CASSTPQGRAEAFF. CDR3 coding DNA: TGTGCCAGTAGTACCCCACAGGGGCGGGCTGAAGCTTTCTTT.

As DNA, the CDR3 is TGTGCCAGCAGTGAAGGGAGGATTACAGATACGCAGTATTTT. Its protein product is CASSEGRITDTQYF. This chain connects TRBV2 to TRBJ2-3; tentative D call: TRBD2 (5 bases). Germline assignment: CDR1 SNHLY and CDR2 FYNNEI. The CDR3 length is 14 residues. The V and J ends lost 1 base and 3 bases respectively, with 8 bases between them. Combining the CDR3 with reference TRBV2 and TRBJ2-3 gives the whole variable domain EPEVTQTPSHQVTQMGQEVILRCVPISNHLYFYWYRQILGQKVEFLVSFYNNEISEKSEIFDDQFSVERPDGSNFTLKIRSTKLEDSAMYFCASSEGRITDTQYFGPGTRLTVL.

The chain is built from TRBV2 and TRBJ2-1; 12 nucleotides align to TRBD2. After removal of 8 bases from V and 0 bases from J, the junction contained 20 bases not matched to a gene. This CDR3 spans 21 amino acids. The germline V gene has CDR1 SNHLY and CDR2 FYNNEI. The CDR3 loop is CASLGPRVGTSGGRSYNEQFF. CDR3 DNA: TGTGCCAGCTTGGGGCCGAGGGTGGGAACTAGCGGGGGGCGCTCCTACAATGAGCAGTTCTTC.

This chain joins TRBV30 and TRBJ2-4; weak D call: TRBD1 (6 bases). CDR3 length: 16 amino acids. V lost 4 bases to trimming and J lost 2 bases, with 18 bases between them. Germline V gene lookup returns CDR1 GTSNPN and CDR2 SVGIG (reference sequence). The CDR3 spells CAWTLQGSPTKNIQYF. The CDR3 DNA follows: TGTGCCTGGACCCTACAGGGCTCGCCAACCAAAAACATTCAGTACTTC.

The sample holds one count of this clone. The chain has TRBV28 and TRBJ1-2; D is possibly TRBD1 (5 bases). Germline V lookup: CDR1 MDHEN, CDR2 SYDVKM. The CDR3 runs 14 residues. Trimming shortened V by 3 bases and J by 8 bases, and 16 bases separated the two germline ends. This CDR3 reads CASSFYGGIGGYTF. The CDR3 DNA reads TGTGCCAGCAGTTTTTACGGGGGAATAGGGGGCTACACCTTC.

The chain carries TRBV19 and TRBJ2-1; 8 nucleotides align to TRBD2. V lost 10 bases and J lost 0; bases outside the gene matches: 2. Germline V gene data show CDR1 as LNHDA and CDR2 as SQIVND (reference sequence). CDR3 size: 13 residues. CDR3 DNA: TGTGCCACCCGGGGGGGCTCCTACAATGAGCAGTTCTTC. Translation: CATRGGSYNEQFF.

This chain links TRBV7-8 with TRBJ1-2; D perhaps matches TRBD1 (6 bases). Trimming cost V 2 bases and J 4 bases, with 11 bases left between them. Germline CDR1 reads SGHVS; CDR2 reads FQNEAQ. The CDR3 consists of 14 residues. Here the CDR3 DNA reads TGTGCCAGCAGCTTACGGGAGGGGGGCTATGGCTACACCTTC. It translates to CASSLREGGYGYTF. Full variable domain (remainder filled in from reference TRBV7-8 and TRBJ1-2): GAGVSQSPRYKVAKRGQDVALRCDPISGHVSLFWYQQALGQGPEFLTYFQNEAQLDKSGLPSDRFFAERPEGSVSTLKIQRTQQEDSAVYLCASSLREGGYGYTFGSGTRLTVV.

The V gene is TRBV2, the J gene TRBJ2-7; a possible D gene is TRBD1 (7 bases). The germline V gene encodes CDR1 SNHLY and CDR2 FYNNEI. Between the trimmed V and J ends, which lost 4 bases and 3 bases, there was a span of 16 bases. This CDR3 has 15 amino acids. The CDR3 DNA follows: TGTGCCAGCAGTGCGGGGGCAGGGGGTAGCTACGAGCAGTACTTC. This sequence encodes CASSAGAGGSYEQYF.

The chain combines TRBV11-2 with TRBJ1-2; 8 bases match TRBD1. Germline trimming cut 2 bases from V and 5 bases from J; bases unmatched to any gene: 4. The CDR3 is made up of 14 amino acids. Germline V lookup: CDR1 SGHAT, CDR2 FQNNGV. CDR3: CASSLSGGWYGYTF. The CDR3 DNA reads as TGTGCCAGCAGCTTATCAGGGGGCTGGTATGGCTACACCTTC.

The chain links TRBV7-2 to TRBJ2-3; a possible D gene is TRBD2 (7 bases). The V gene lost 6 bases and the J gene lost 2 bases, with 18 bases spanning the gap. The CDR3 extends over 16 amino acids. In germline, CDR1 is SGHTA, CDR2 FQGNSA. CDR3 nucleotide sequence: TGTGCCAGCAGTCCGAAACGGGGGGCTTACACAGATACGCAGTATTTT. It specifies CASSPKRGAYTDTQYF. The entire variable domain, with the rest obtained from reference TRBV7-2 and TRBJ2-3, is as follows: GAGVSQSPSNKVTEKGKDVELRCDPISGHTALYWYRQSLGQGLEFLIYFQGNSAPDKSGLPSDRFSAERTGGSVSTLTIQRTQQEDSAVYLCASSPKRGAYTDTQYFGPGTRLTVL.

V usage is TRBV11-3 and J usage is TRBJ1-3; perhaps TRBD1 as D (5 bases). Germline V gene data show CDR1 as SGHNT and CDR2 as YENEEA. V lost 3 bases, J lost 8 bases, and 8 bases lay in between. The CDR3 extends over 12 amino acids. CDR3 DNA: TGTGCCAGCAGCTTGGCGGGGGACACCATATATTTT. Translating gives CASSLAGDTIYF.

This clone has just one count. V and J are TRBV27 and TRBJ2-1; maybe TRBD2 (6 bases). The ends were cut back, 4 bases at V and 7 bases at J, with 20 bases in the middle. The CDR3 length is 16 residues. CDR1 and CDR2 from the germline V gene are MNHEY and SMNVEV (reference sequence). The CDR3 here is CASSYYSGKGANEQFF. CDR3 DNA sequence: TGTGCCAGCAGTTACTATAGCGGTAAAGGGGCAAATGAGCAGTTCTTC.

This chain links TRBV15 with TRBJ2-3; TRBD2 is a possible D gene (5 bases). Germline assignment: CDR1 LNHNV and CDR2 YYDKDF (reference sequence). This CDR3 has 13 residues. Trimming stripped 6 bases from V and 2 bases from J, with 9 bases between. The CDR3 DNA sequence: TGTGCCACCAGTGAGGGTAACACAGATACGCAGTATTTT. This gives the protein CATSEGNTDTQYF.